The clone carrying this T cell receptor (beta chain) has at least ten counts. The CDR3 is made up of 15 amino acids. Regarding time point: healthy volunteer bleed at 6 weeks. It was unfractionated whole blood from which total RNA was extracted. The data belong to a study of human T cells and chemical hapten exposure. Each cDNA molecule in the library carried unique molecular identifiers. MiXCR, run by TCRdb on the RACE reads, gives a single entry per CDR3 protein. Of about 80,000 distinct CDR3 sequences listed, roughly 7.9% are singletons. The source material was whole blood. The source is a female donor in good health. Some clones in this sample may be carry-over from other donors' samples. The gene calls are TRBV21-1 and TRBJ2-3; the table's D call TRBD1 went unverified against the DNA. TRBV21-1 is a known pseudogene. CDR3: CASSKPGQGADTQYF. DNA for the CDR3: TGTGCCAGCAGCAAACCGGGACAGGGGGCAGATACGCAGTATTTT.